The entry below describes one TCR beta chain. This entry is derived from a study of blood T cell repertoires in COVID-19. Across the whole study: Sites across the United States, Italy and Spain contributed samples from acute and convalescent COVID-19. T cells, B-cell-depleted T cells, or PBMCs provided the cDNA or gDNA that served as material.

Authors' analysis steps: How many nucleated cells were present was estimated from reference gene primer amplification. The protocol was immunoSEQ multiplex PCR, while the TCRdb copy is restricted to in-frame clones and leaves out a portion. V and J calls plus clone size are reproduced from that table; the DNA served to infer D and trimming. In the table there are 80,000 or so clones, roughly four fifths of which are singletons. CDR1 is SGHTA, CDR2 FQGTGA, per germline. Between the trimmed V and J ends, which lost 3 bases and 5 bases, there was a span of 11 bases. This CDR3 has 14 residues. The V call is TRBV7-3, the J call TRBJ2-1; perhaps TRBD1 as D (6 bases). The sequenced sample consisted of peripheral blood. The receptor comes from a man at least 80 years old with acute or convalescent COVID-19. Written as DNA, the CDR3 is TGTGCCAGCAGCTTTAACAGGGAGAACAATGAGCAGTTCTTC. The encoded protein is CASSFNRENNEQFF.